This record concerns one T cell receptor beta chain sequence. How the authors handled the data: Quantification of nucleated cells was approximated via reference gene primer amplification. Data came from immunoSEQ multiplex PCR; TCRdb stores just in-frame clones and leaves some out. The V and J calls and clone size are taken from that table; D and trimming were inferred from the DNA. The sample yields over 80,000 clones, 88% seen once. This record belongs to a study of blood T cell repertoires in COVID-19. Study overall: The samples span acute and convalescent COVID-19 from the United States, Italy and Spain. T cells, B-cell-depleted T cells, or PBMCs supplied cDNA or gDNA.

V lost 3 bases to trimming and J lost 3 bases; unmatched junction nucleotides: 6. This CDR3 contains 15 residues. CDR1 is LNHDA, CDR2 SQIVND, per germline (reference sequence). The chain is built from TRBV19 and TRBJ1-2, with 8 bases identical to TRBD1. The TCR was taken from a woman at least 80 years old with acute or convalescent COVID-19. The sample was peripheral blood. For the CDR3, the DNA is TGTGCCAGTAGTATTACCCCGGGACAGGACTATGGCTACACCTTC. Its protein is CASSITPGQDYGYTF.